This entry concerns a single T cell receptor (beta chain). What it recognizes is unknown. Only in-frame clones appear in the TCRdb table, and some are missing; sequencing was by immunoSEQ multiplex PCR. The data hold 50,000 to 75,000 clones, with about 85% observed a single time. Germline CDR1 and CDR2: SGHNT and YYREEE (reference sequence). The CDR3 runs 17 residues. The V and J ends lost 0 bases and 5 bases respectively, with 20 bases between them. This sample was taken from a study of OX40 agonist ivuxolimab in advanced cancers. Findings and limits, study-wide: On average, CD8+ T cells showed a greater number of expanded clones than CD4+.

Sampling of blood occurred at baseline, cycle 4 day 1, and cycle 7 day 1. V is TRBV5-4 and J is TRBJ2-5; D perhaps matches TRBD1 (6 bases). The receptor comes from an adult with an advanced solid tumor such as melanoma, head and neck, liver or kidney cancer. The sequenced sample was CD4+ or CD8+ T cells sorted from blood, obtained in a trial of the OX40 agonist ivuxolimab. CDR3 sequence reads: CASSLGPLGASLETQYF. The CDR3 DNA sequence: TGTGCCAGCAGCTTGGGTCCCCTGGGGGCTAGTTTGGAGACCCAGTACTTC.